The source of this T cell receptor beta chain is a study of T cells in Graves' hyperthyroidism and ophthalmopathy. V was shortened by 3 bases and J by 3 bases, with 13 bases between the two germline ends. This CDR3 contains 15 residues. Germline V gives CDR1 SGHAT, CDR2 FQNNGV. This clonotype was picked up many times. Template material for amplifying TCR beta CDR3 regions consisted of RNA transcripts. When the TCR CDR3 underwent first-round RT-PCR, the HTBI primer set was used. TCRdb re-called the multiplex PCR reads with MiXCR, one entry per CDR3 protein. This sample has some 400,000 distinct CDR3 sequences, with 14% found just once.

The chain employs TRBV11-2 and TRBJ2-3; D uncertain. The sample comprised blood. The clonotype originates from a woman aged 55-69 years with Graves' hyperthyroidism. The chain's CDR3 is CASSFDPLRTDTQYF. Written as DNA, the CDR3 is TGTGCCAGCAGCTTCGACCCCCTTAGGACAGATACGCAGTATTTT.